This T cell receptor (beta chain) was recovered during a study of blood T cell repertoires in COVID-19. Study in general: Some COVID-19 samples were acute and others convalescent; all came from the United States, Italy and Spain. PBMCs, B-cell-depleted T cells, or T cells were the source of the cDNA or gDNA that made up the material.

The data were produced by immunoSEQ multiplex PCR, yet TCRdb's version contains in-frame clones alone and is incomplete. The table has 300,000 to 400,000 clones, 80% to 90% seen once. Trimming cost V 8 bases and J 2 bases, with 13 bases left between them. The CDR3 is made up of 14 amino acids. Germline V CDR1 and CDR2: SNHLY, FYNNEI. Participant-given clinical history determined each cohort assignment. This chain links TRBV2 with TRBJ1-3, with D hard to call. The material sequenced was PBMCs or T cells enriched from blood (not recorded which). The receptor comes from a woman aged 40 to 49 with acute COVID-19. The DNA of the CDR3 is TGTGCCAGCGCCCGAAGCGGGGCTGGAAACACCATATATTTT. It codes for CASARSGAGNTIYF.